This T cell receptor beta chain was captured by sequencing in a study of shared clonotypes between healthy human individuals. Whole-study results and caveats: Represented genetic and exposure-history diversity was restricted by having few donors.

Trimming stripped 1 base from V and 9 bases from J, with 10 bases between. Germline CDR1 is SGHTA and CDR2 is FQGNSA. The CDR3 runs 13 residues. Genomic DNA for unsorted samples was obtained from about 90 million PBMCs. This clone was seen a few times. Its antigen is as yet unknown. The authors ran the assay at deep level. The method was immunoSEQ multiplex PCR; TCRdb's version includes in-frame clones alone and lacks a portion of them. Of hundreds of thousands of clones in the sample, around 81% were seen once. The material sequenced was PBMCs. The TCR sequence derives from a woman aged 40 to 55 in good health. Some clones in this sample may be carry-over from other donors' samples. The chain uses TRBV7-2 and TRBJ1-5, with no clear D. CDR3: CASSLGSLRPQHF. In DNA form, the CDR3 reads TGTGCCAGCAGCTTAGGGTCTTTGCGGCCCCAGCATTTT.